This TCR beta chain was captured by sequencing in a study of blood T cells in healthy people across ages. For the second PCR, which ran for roughly 6 to 12 cycles, a sample-barcoded 5' primer and a J-beta primer mix were used. Each cDNA molecule carried a tag from a template-switch adaptor that contained 12 random nucleotides. TCRdb reanalysed the 5' RACE reads using MiXCR and keeps one entry per CDR3 protein. The repertoire holds around 820,000 distinct CDR3 sequences, with around a quarter as singletons. Every donor provided 9.5 to 10 milliliters of peripheral blood. CDR3 size: 13 residues. Trimming cost V 7 bases and J 8 bases, with 17 bases left between them. Germline CDR1 reads SQVTM; CDR2 reads ANQGSEA. The table lists this clonotype with a few counts. These data also featured in a second study, about T cells of mothers and their children. That paper states: The study sampled a few healthy Caucasian mothers and their six children. Each child gave a few million TCR beta CDR3 reads (each mother, over 8 million).

The sequence was obtained from a boy under 18 in good health. The source material was blood. The rearrangement joins TRBV29-1 to TRBJ1-4; D might be TRBD1 (6 bases). The CDR3 spells CSGQQGVGEKLFF. The CDR3 DNA reads TGCAGCGGGCAACAGGGTGTCGGGGAAAAACTGTTTTTT.